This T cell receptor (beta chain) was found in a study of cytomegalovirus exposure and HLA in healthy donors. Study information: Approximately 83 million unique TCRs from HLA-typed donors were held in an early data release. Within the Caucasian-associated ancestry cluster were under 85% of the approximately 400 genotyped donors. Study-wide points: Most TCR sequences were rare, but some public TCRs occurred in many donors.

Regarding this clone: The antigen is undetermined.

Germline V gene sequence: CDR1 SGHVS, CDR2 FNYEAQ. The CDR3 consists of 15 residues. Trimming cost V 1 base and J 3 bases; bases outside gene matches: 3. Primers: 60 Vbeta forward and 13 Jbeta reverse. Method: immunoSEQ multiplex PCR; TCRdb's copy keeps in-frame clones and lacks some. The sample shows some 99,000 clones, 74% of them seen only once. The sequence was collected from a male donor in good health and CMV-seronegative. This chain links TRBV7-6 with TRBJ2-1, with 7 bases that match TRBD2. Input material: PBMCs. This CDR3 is CASSLVASGYNEQFF. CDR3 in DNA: TGTGCCAGCAGCTTAGTCGCTAGCGGCTACAATGAGCAGTTCTTC.